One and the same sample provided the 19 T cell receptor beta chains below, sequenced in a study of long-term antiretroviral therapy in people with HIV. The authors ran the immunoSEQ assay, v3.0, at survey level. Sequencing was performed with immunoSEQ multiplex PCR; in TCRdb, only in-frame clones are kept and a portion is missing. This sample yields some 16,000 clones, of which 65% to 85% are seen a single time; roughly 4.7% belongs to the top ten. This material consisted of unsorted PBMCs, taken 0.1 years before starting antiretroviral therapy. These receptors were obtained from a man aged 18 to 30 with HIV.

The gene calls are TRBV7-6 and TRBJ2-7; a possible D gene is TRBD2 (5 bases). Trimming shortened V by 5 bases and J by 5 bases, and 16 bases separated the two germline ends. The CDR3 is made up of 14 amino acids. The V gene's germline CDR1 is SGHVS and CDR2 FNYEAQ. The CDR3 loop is CASSQGRQTNEQYF. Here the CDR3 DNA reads TGTGCCAGCAGCCAAGGAAGGCAGACTAACGAGCAGTACTTC.

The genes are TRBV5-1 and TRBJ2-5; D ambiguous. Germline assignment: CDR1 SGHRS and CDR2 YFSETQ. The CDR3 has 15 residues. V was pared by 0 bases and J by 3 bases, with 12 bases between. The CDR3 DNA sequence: TGCGCCAGCAGCTTGGTACTGCTAGAAAAAGAGACCCAGTACTTC. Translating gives CASSLVLLEKETQYF.

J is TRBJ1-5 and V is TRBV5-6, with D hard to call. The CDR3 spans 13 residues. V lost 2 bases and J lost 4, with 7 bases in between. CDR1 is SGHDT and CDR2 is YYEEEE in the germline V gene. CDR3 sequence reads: CASSLQRNQPQHF. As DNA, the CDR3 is TGTGCCAGCAGCTTACAGCGAAATCAGCCCCAGCATTTT.

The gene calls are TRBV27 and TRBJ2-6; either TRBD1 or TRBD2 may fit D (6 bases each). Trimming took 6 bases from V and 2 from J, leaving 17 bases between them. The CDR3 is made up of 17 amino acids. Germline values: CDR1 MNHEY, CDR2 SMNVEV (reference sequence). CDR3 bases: TGTGCCAGCAGCCGAGGGGGGTTTCTCGCTGGGGCCAACGTCCTGACTTTC. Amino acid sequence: CASSRGGFLAGANVLTF.

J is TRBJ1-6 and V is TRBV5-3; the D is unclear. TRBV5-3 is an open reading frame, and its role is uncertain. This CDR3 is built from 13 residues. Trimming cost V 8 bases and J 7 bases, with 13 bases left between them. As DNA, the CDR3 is TGTGCCAGTCACGGCGTCGGGAATTCACCCCTCCACTTT. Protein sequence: CASHGVGNSPLHF.

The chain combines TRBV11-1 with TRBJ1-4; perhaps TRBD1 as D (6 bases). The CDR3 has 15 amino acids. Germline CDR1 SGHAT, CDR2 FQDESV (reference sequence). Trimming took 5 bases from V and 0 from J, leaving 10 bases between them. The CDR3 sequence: CASSTTGPTNEKLFF. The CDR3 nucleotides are TGTGCCAGCAGCACCACAGGGCCAACTAATGAAAAACTGTTTTTT.

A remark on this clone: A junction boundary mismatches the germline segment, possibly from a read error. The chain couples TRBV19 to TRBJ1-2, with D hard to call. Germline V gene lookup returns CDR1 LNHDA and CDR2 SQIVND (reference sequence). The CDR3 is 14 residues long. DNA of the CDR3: TGTGCCACCCACCCTCCCGGATCGAACTACGGCTACACCTTC. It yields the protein CATHPPGSNYGYTF.

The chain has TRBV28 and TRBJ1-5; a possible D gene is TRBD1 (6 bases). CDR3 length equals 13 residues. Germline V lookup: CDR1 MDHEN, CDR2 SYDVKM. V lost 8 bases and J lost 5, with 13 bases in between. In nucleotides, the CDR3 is TGTGCCAGCGTCGACAGGCGACATCAGCCCCAGCATTTT. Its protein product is CASVDRRHQPQHF. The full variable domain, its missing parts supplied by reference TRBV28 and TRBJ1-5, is DVKVTQSSRYLVKRTGEKVFLECVQDMDHENMFWYRQDPGLGLRLIYFSYDVKMKEKGDIPEGYSVSREKKERFSLILESASTNQTSMYLCASVDRRHQPQHFGDGTRLSIL.

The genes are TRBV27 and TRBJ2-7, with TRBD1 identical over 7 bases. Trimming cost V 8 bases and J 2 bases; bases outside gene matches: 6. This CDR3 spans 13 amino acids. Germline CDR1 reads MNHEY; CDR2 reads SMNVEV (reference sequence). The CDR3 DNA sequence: TGTGCCAGCGGGACAGAGCTGACCTACGAGCAGTACTTC. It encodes CASGTELTYEQYF.

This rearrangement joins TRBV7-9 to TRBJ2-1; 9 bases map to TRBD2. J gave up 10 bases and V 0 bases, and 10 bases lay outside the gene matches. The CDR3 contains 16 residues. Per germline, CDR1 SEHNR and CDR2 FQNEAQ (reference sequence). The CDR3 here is CASSLARGGERAEQFF. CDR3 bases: TGTGCCAGCAGCTTAGCGCGGGGGGGGGAAAGGGCGGAGCAGTTCTTC.

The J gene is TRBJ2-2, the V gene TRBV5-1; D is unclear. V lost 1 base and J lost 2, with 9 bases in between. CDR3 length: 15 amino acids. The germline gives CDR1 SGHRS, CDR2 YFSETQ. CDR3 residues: CASSLLGYNTGELFF. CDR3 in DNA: TGCGCCAGCAGCTTGCTAGGGTACAACACCGGGGAGCTGTTTTTT.

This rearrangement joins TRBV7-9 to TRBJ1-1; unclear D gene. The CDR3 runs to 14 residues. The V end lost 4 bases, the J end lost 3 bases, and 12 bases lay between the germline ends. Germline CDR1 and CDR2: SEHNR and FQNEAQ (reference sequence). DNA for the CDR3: TGTGCCAGCAGCTCCCAAGTTTCGTACACTGAAGCTTTCTTT. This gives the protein CASSSQVSYTEAFF. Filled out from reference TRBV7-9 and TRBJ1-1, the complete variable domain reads DTGVSQNPRHKITKRGQNVTFRCDPISEHNRLYWYRQTLGQGPEFLTYFQNEAQLEKSRLLSDRFSAERPKGSFSTLEIQRTEQGDSAMYLCASSSQVSYTEAFFGQGTRLTVV.

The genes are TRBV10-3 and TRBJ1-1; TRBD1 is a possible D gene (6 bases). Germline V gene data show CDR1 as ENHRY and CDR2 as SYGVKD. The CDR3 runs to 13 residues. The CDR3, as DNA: TGTGCAACTCGAGACAGGATGAACACTGAAGCTTTCTTT. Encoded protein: CATRDRMNTEAFF.

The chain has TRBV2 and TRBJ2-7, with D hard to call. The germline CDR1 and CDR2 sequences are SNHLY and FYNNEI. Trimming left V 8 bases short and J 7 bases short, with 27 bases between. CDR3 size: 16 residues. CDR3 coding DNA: TGTGCCAGCCATGAAAAAATTCCAGAAAGGGCGACGGAGCAGTACTTC. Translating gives CASHEKIPERATEQYF. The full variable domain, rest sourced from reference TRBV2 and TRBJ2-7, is EPEVTQTPSHQVTQMGQEVILRCVPISNHLYFYWYRQILGQKVEFLVSFYNNEISEKSEIFDDQFSVERPDGSNFTLKIRSTKLEDSAMYFCASHEKIPERATEQYFGPGTRLTVT.

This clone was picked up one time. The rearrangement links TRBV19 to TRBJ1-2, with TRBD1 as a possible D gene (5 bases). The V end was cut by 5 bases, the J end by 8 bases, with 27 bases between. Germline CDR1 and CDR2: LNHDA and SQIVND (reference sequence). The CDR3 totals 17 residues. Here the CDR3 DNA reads TGTGCCAGTAGTGGGCAGAGGGGCGGGCCCCTCTCAGGCGGCTACACCTTC. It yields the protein CASSGQRGGPLSGGYTF. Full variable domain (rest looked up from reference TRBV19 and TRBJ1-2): DGGITQSPKYLFRKEGQNVTLSCEQNLNHDAMYWYRQDPGQGLRLIYYSQIVNDFQKGDIAEGYSVSREKKESFPLTVTSAQKNPTAFYLCASSGQRGGPLSGGYTFGSGTRLTVV.

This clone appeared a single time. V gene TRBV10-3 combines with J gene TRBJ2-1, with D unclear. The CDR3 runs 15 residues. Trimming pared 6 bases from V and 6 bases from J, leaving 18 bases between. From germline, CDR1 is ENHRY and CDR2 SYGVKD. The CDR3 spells CAIRHRAPGPNEQFF. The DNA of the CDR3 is TGTGCCATCAGGCACCGGGCCCCCGGCCCCAATGAGCAGTTCTTC.

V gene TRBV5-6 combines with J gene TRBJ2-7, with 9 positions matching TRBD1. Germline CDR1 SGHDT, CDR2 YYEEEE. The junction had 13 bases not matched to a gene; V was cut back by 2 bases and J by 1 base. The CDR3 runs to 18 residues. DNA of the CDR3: TGTGCCAGCAGCTTTCTCCCCCGGGGGACAGGGCCATCCTACGAGCAGTACTTC. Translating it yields CASSFLPRGTGPSYEQYF. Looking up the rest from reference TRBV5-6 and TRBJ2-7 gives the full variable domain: DAGVTQSPTHLIKTRGQQVTLRCSPKSGHDTVSWYQQALGQGPQFIFQYYEEEERQRGNFPDRFSGHQFPNYSSELNVNALLLGDSALYLCASSFLPRGTGPSYEQYFGPGTRLTVT.

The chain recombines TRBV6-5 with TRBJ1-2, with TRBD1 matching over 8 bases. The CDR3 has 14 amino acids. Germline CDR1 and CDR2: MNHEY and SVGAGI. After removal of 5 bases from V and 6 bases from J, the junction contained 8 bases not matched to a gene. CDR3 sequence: CASSTPGTGNGYTF. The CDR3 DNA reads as TGTGCCAGCAGTACGCCAGGGACAGGAAATGGCTACACCTTC.

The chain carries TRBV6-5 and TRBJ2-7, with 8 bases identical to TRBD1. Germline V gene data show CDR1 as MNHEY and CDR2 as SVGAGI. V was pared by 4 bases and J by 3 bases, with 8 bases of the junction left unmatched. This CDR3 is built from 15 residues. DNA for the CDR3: TGTGCCAGCAGTTCTCTCACAGGGGGTTTCTACGAGCAGTACTTC. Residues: CASSSLTGGFYEQYF.